The rows below give T cell receptor beta chains drawn from one sample of a study of vaccination effects on CD4 cells after COVID-19. Their antigens are not known. The data were produced by immunoSEQ multiplex PCR, yet TCRdb's version contains in-frame clones alone and is incomplete. Of about 58,000 clones listed, around 80% are singletons. The sample consisted of CD4+ T cells from PBMCs cultured without peptide, taken before COVID-19 vaccination. The receptor set was obtained from a human donor who received a COVID-19 vaccine. The CDR3 runs from the conserved cysteine through the conserved F or W. Fields, in order: clone size, J gene, D gene, V gene, CDR3 DNA, CDR3 protein. D genes are given only for firm matches. The size of a clone is reported for some rows only, either as once, few or many, or as a class for expanded clones.

>.|TRBJ1-2|.|TRBV6-5
TGTGCCAGCAGCAGGAACGGTCAGTCTGGCTACACCTTC
CASSRNGQSGYTF
>.|TRBJ2-3|.|TRBV2
TGTGCCAGCAAAGGGAAGGGACTTAGCACAGATACGCAGTATTTT
CASKGKGLSTDTQYF
>.|TRBJ1-4|TRBD1|TRBV5-1
TGCGCCAGCAGCTTGGACAGGGGGAATGAAAAACTGTTTTTT
CASSLDRGNEKLFF
>.|TRBJ2-1|.|TRBV5-1
TGCGCCAGCAGCTTGGTTATGGGCAGGGTCTCCTACAATGAGCAGTTCTTC
CASSLVMGRVSYNEQFF
>.|TRBJ2-5|.|TRBV24-1
TGTGCCACCAGTGAAACGGGGGCCCAAGAGACCCAGTACTTC
CATSETGAQETQYF
>few|TRBJ1-1|TRBD1|TRBV7-2
TGTGCCAGCAGCTGGGGGACAGGGGGCACTGAAGCTTTCTTT
CASSWGTGGTEAFF
>.|TRBJ1-2|.|TRBV24-1
TGTGCCACCAGTGACACGGACAGCTATGGCTACACCTTC
CATSDTDSYGYTF
>.|TRBJ1-5|.|TRBV6-5
TGTGCCAGCGGGTGGAATAGCAATCAGCCCCAGCATTTT
CASGWNSNQPQHF
>.|TRBJ2-1|.|TRBV20-1
TGCAGTGCTAGGTCCAATGAGCAGTTCTTC
CSARSNEQFF
>.|TRBJ1-2|.|TRBV18
TGTGCCAGCTCACATAACTTGGGTGAGACCCGCTCCTATGGCTACACCTTC
CASSHNLGETRSYGYTF
>.|TRBJ1-2|TRBD1|TRBV3-1/TRBV3-2
TGTGCCAGCAGAATGACCGGGACAGGGGGCAATGGCTACACCTTC
CASRMTGTGGNGYTF
>once|TRBJ2-3|.|TRBV2
TGTGCCAGCAGTGTAAACCCCAGCACAGATACGCAGTATTTT
CASSVNPSTDTQYF
>.|TRBJ1-5|TRBD1|TRBV4-2
TGTGCCAGCAGCCAAGATCAGGGGGTTGTATGGGGAAGCAATCAGCCCCAGCATTTT
CASSQDQGVVWGSNQPQHF
>.|TRBJ1-2|.|TRBV19
TGTGCCAGTAGTATCCCGGCAGGAGGCAACTATGGCTACACCTTC
CASSIPAGGNYGYTF
>.|TRBJ2-2|.|TRBV3-1/TRBV3-2
TGTGCCAGCAGCCCTAGAGTTGGGAGAGGTCCGAACACCGGGGAGCTGTTTTTT
CASSPRVGRGPNTGELFF
>.|TRBJ2-4|.|TRBV12-3/TRBV12-4
TGTGCCAGCAGTCCTCGGGGGTTGGACATTCAGTACTTC
CASSPRGLDIQYF
>.|TRBJ2-5|.|TRBV10-1
TGCGCCAGCGAACCCAAGTACCAAGAGACCCAGTACTTC
CASEPKYQETQYF
>.|TRBJ2-4|TRBD1|TRBV7-2
TGTGCCAGCAGCTTAAACAGGGGAAAAAACATTCAGTACTTC
CASSLNRGKNIQYF
>few|TRBJ1-1|.|TRBV2
TGTGCCAGCAGTGTAAACGGGAACACTGAAGCTTTCTTT
CASSVNGNTEAFF
>few|TRBJ2-5|TRBD2|TRBV5-1
TGCGCCAGCAGCTTAGGGACTAGCGGGTACCAAGAGACCCAGTACTTC
CASSLGTSGYQETQYF
>.|TRBJ1-5|.|TRBV4-1
TGCGCCAGCAGCCAAGAAGGGAGGGGAAGTAACAATCAGCCCCAGCATTTT
CASSQEGRGSNNQPQHF
>.|TRBJ1-2|.|TRBV2
TGTGCCAGCAGCACGCGGAAAGTCGCTAACTATGGCTACACCTTC
CASSTRKVANYGYTF
>.|TRBJ1-4|TRBD1|TRBV25-1
TGTGCCAGCATAGGGACAGGGGACTGGGAAAAACTGTTTTTT
CASIGTGDWEKLFF
>.|TRBJ1-6|.|TRBV3-1/TRBV3-2
TGTGCCAGCAGCCAAGCACACCAGAATTCACCCCTCCACTTT
CASSQAHQNSPLHF
>.|TRBJ1-1|.|TRBV6-5
TGTGCCAGCAGTTACAGCAGTCTAGCCAAAGCTTTCTTT
CASSYSSLAKAFF
>.|TRBJ2-2|.|TRBV3-1/TRBV3-2
TGTGCCAGCAGCCAAGTGAACGGGGAGCTGTTTTTT
CASSQVNGELFF
>.|TRBJ1-1|TRBD1|TRBV10-3
TGTGCCATCAGTGAGACCGGGACAGGGGCTCCTGAAGCTTTCTTT
CAISETGTGAPEAFF
>once|TRBJ1-5|.|TRBV18
TGTGCCAGCTCACCGGACGGCAATCAGCCCCAGCATTTT
CASSPDGNQPQHF
>.|TRBJ1-1|.|TRBV7-3
TGTGCCAGCAGCTCCACAGGGAACACTGAAGCTTTCTTT
CASSSTGNTEAFF
>.|TRBJ1-1|TRBD1|TRBV7-2
TGTGCCAGCAGCTTGAGATCGTCGGGACAGCTGAACACTGAAGCTTTCTTT
CASSLRSSGQLNTEAFF
>.|TRBJ1-6|TRBD1|TRBV28
TGTGCCAGCTGGCCCGGGGACAGGGGAAATTCACCCCTCCACTTT
CASWPGDRGNSPLHF
>.|TRBJ2-3|.|TRBV7-3
TGTGCCAGCAGCTCCCAGACGTTAGATACGCAGTATTTT
CASSSQTLDTQYF
>once|TRBJ2-2|.|TRBV7-3
TGTGCCAGCAGCTTTGGACAGAACACCGGGGAGCTGTTTTTT
CASSFGQNTGELFF
>few|TRBJ1-5|.|TRBV12-1
TGTGCCAGCAGCTATAACAGGGGAAGACAGCCCCAGCATTTT
CASSYNRGRQPQHF
>.|TRBJ2-1|.|TRBV18
TGTGCCAGCTCACCTCAGCAGGACAATGAGCAGTTCTTC
CASSPQQDNEQFF
>.|TRBJ2-1|TRBD2|TRBV7-2
TGTGCCAGCAGCATCCGACTAGCGGGGACCCTTTACAATGAGCAGTTCTTC
CASSIRLAGTLYNEQFF
>.|TRBJ1-5|.|TRBV7-2
TGTGCCAGCAGCTTAGACAGGGAGTATCAGCCCCAGCATTTT
CASSLDREYQPQHF
>.|TRBJ1-1|.|TRBV12-1
TGTGCCAGCAGGACCATTGAAGCTTTCTTT
CASRTIEAFF
>.|TRBJ1-1|.|TRBV2
TGTGCCAGCAGTGGTGGGTTACACTACCCACGGGCTGAAGCTTTCTTT
CASSGGLHYPRAEAFF
>.|TRBJ2-5|.|TRBV5-6
TGTGCCAGCAGCTTGGTAACGGCTGAGCAAGAGACCCAGTACTTC
CASSLVTAEQETQYF
>.|TRBJ2-6|TRBD1|TRBV24-1
TGTGCCACCAGTCCAACCCCCGGACAGGGGAAGCGGGCCAACGTCCTGACTTTC
CATSPTPGQGKRANVLTF
>.|TRBJ1-4|.|TRBV10-3
TGTGCCATCAGTGAGGGCCAAGGCGATGAAAAACTGTTTTTT
CAISEGQGDEKLFF
>.|TRBJ1-6|TRBD1|TRBV6-5
TGTGCCAGCAGTCCCGGGACAGTTAATTCACCCCTCCACTTT
CASSPGTVNSPLHF
>.|TRBJ2-1|.|TRBV5-1
TGCGCCAGCAGCTCGGGGATCTACAATGAGCAGTTCTTC
CASSSGIYNEQFF
>few|TRBJ1-2|.|TRBV9
TGTGCCAGCAGCGTAGGTCTGCGGGGCTACACCTTC
CASSVGLRGYTF
>.|TRBJ2-3|TRBD1|TRBV19
TGTGCCAGTCGCTCAGGGGGCAGCACAGATACGCAGTATTTT
CASRSGGSTDTQYF
>.|TRBJ2-3|TRBD2|TRBV4-1
TGCGCCAGCAGCCAAGGCCTAGCGGGGGGGTTACGGGATACGCAGTATTTT
CASSQGLAGGLRDTQYF
>.|TRBJ1-1|.|TRBV27
TGTGCCAGCAGTCCCTACAGGGATGGAGGCACTGAAGCTTTCTTT
CASSPYRDGGTEAFF
>.|TRBJ2-5|.|TRBV21-1
TGTGCCAGCACCGCCTATTATAGGTCATCCCAAGAGACCCAGTACTTC
CASTAYYRSSQETQYF
>.|TRBJ1-5|.|TRBV19
TGTGCCAGTAGTAGTTTGGGTCGGAGAGATAGCAATCAGCCCCAGCATTTT
CASSSLGRRDSNQPQHF
>.|TRBJ2-2|.|TRBV25-1
TGTGCCAGCAGTGCAAAACCAGCCCGGGACACCGGGGAGCTGTTTTTT
CASSAKPARDTGELFF
>.|TRBJ2-5|.|TRBV19
TGTGCCAGTAGTATAGGTTTAGGAGAGACCCAGTACTTC
CASSIGLGETQYF
>.|TRBJ1-1|TRBD1|TRBV30
TGTGCCTGCGGGACAGCAGCAGTCATGAACACTGAAGCTTTCTTT
CACGTAAVMNTEAFF
>few|TRBJ1-3|.|TRBV3-1/TRBV3-2
TGTGCCAGCTCACGGACGTTTAGCTCTGGAAACACCATATATTTT
CASSRTFSSGNTIYF
>.|TRBJ1-6|.|TRBV11-2
TGTGCCAGCAGCTTCTCCCCCGGCCGGTCACCCCTCCACTTT
CASSFSPGRSPLHF
>.|TRBJ2-1|TRBD2|TRBV11-2
TGTGCCAGCAGCTTAGTCGGACTAGCGGGGGGCTCCTCCTACAATGAGCAGTTCTTC
CASSLVGLAGGSSYNEQFF
>.|TRBJ2-2|.|TRBV14
TGTGCCAGCAGCCGTTTCACAGGGTCCGCGAACACCGGGGAGCTGTTTTTT
CASSRFTGSANTGELFF
>once|TRBJ2-3|.|TRBV12-1
TGTGCCAGCAGCTTTCTATGCAGGACGCAGTATTTT
CASSFLCRTQYF
>.|TRBJ1-2|.|TRBV5-1
TGCGCCAGCAGCTTGGGGACAGACCCCCCCGGCTACACCTTC
CASSLGTDPPGYTF